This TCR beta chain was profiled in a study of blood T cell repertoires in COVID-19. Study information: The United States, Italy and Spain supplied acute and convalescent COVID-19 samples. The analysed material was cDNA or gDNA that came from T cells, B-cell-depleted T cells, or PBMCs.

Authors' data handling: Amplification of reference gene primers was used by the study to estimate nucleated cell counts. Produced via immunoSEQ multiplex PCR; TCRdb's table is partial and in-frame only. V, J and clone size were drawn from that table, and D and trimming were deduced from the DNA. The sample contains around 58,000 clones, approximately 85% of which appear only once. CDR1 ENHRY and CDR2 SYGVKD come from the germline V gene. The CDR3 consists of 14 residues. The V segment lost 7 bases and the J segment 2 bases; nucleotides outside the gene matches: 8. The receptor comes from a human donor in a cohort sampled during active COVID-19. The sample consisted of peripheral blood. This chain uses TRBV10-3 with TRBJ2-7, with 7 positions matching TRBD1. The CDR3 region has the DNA TGTGCCATCAAGCCACAGGGGTCCCCCTACGAGCAGTACTTC. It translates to CAIKPQGSPYEQYF.